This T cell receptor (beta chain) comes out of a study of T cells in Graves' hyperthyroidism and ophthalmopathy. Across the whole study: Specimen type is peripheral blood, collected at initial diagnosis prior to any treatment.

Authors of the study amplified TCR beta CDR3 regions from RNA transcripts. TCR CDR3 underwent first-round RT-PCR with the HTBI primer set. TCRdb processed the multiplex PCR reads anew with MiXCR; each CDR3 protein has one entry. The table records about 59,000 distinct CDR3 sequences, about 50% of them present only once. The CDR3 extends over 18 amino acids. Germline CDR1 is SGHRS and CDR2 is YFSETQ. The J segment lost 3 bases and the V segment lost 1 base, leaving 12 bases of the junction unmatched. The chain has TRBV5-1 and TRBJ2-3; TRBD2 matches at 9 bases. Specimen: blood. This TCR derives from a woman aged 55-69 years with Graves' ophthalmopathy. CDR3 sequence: CASSLWVAGEVGTDTQYF. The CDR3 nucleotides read TGCGCCAGCAGCTTGTGGGTAGCGGGAGAGGTGGGGACAGATACGCAGTATTTT.